Listed below are T cell receptor beta chains from one sample, sequenced in a study of cytomegalovirus exposure and HLA in healthy donors. The method was immunoSEQ multiplex PCR; TCRdb's version includes in-frame clones alone and lacks a portion of them. The table shows 150,000 to 180,000 clones, with 60% to 85% occurring only once. Sequenced sample: PBMCs. The source of these receptors is a woman in her forties in good health and CMV-seronegative. Each CDR3 is given with its conserved first and last residue. D genes are given only for firm matches.

CDR3: CASSLGGSHGEETQYF
V: TRBV13
D: .
J: TRBJ2-5

CDR3: CSGLRENTEAFF
V: TRBV29-1
D: .
J: TRBJ1-1

CDR3: CASTPPQNAYGYTF
V: TRBV11-3
D: .
J: TRBJ1-2

CDR3: CASSWGGSTYTEAFF
V: TRBV2
D: .
J: TRBJ1-1

CDR3: CASSLGYRGPETQYF
V: TRBV5-4
D: TRBD1
J: TRBJ2-5

CDR3: CASRPYLQGSEQYF
V: TRBV7-7
D: .
J: TRBJ2-7

CDR3: CASSPGTGPDGYTF
V: TRBV18
D: TRBD1
J: TRBJ1-2

CDR3: CASSPPGQGANGYTF
V: TRBV5-1
D: TRBD1
J: TRBJ1-2

CDR3: CASSQDVWGRAEAFF
V: TRBV4-1
D: .
J: TRBJ1-1

CDR3: CASTAKEFGTVLNEQFF
V: TRBV19
D: TRBD1
J: TRBJ2-1

CDR3: CASSRGTQGYEQYF
V: TRBV5-6
D: .
J: TRBJ2-7

CDR3: CASSLGRDGVADTQYF
V: TRBV11-3
D: TRBD2
J: TRBJ2-3

CDR3: CASSRGRGETQYF
V: TRBV7-8
D: .
J: TRBJ2-5

CDR3: CASSFPREDTEAFF
V: TRBV7-9
D: .
J: TRBJ1-1

CDR3: CASSSGSNYGYTF
V: TRBV28
D: .
J: TRBJ1-2

CDR3: CAISPSGQDGGYTF
V: TRBV10-3
D: TRBD1
J: TRBJ1-2

CDR3: CASSEHQGQGGGYGYTF
V: TRBV7-7
D: TRBD1
J: TRBJ1-2

CDR3: CASSLGGQHYEQYF
V: TRBV13
D: .
J: TRBJ2-7

CDR3: CASSLAGEEDTQYF
V: TRBV11-3
D: .
J: TRBJ2-3

CDR3: CAISESPGQMYGYTF
V: TRBV10-3
D: .
J: TRBJ1-2

CDR3: CASSSLGQEDNEQFF
V: TRBV27
D: TRBD1
J: TRBJ2-1

CDR3: CASGALRTDTQYF
V: TRBV19
D: .
J: TRBJ2-3

CDR3: CASSQGGNTEAFF
V: TRBV19
D: .
J: TRBJ1-1

CDR3: CAWDHVGGTDTQYF
V: TRBV30
D: .
J: TRBJ2-3

CDR3: CASSDRTGSYGYTF
V: TRBV21-1
D: .
J: TRBJ1-2

CDR3: CASSLDGTSGFNEQFF
V: TRBV5-1
D: TRBD2
J: TRBJ2-1

CDR3: CASSQVGTGPYEQYF
V: TRBV4-1
D: TRBD1
J: TRBJ2-7

CDR3: CASRLPYHRGSGNTIYF
V: TRBV12-2
D: .
J: TRBJ1-3

CDR3: CASSEGRGTEAFF
V: TRBV6-4
D: .
J: TRBJ1-1

CDR3: CASSADGTGDEKLFF
V: TRBV11-3
D: TRBD1
J: TRBJ1-4

CDR3: CASSVDFQDTGQYF
V: TRBV9
D: .
J: TRBJ2-7

CDR3: CASLSTWSYEQYF
V: TRBV7-2
D: .
J: TRBJ2-7

CDR3: CASSLRTSGVNYEQYF
V: TRBV7-9
D: TRBD2
J: TRBJ2-7

CDR3: CSVAVAGGFSGYTF
V: TRBV29-1
D: .
J: TRBJ1-2

CDR3: CASRGNVGQPQHF
V: TRBV28
D: TRBD1
J: TRBJ1-5

CDR3: CASSESVAGGRGTQYF
V: TRBV10-1
D: TRBD2
J: TRBJ2-3

CDR3: CASSSRGRNTDTQYF
V: TRBV7-9
D: TRBD1
J: TRBJ2-3

CDR3: CASSLVLGQEGYTF
V: TRBV5-1
D: TRBD1
J: TRBJ1-2

CDR3: CSSRTSGTGELFF
V: TRBV29-1
D: .
J: TRBJ2-2

CDR3: CASNGQGDSPLHF
V: TRBV19
D: TRBD1
J: TRBJ1-6

CDR3: CASSLDSGTGGLEQYF
V: TRBV5-1
D: TRBD1
J: TRBJ2-7

CDR3: CASSLALTDYGYTF
V: TRBV7-9
D: .
J: TRBJ1-2

CDR3: CASSFAGGLGPEQFF
V: TRBV5-6
D: .
J: TRBJ2-1

CDR3: CASSLWGGLDYYGYTF
V: TRBV5-1
D: .
J: TRBJ1-2